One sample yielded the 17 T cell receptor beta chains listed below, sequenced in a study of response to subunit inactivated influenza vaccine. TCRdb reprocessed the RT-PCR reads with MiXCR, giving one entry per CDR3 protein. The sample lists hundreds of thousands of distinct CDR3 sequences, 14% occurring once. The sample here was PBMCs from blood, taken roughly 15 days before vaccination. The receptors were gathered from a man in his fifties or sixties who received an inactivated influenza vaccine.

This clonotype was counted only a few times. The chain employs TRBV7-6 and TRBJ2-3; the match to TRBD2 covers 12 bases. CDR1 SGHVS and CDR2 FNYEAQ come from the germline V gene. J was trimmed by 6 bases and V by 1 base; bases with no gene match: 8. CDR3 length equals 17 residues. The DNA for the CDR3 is TGTGCCAGCAGCTTAGGGACTAGCGGGGCCCTCGGGGATACGCAGTATTTT. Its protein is CASSLGTSGALGDTQYF. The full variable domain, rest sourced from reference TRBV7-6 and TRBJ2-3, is GAGVSQSPRYKVTKRGQDVALRCDPISGHVSLYWYRQALGQGPEFLTYFNYEAQQDKSGLPNDRFSAERPEGSISTLTIQRTEQRDSAMYRCASSLGTSGALGDTQYFGPGTRLTVL.

Written as DNA, the CDR3 is TGTGCCAGCAGCCCACACGAACTCCGGGATACGCAGTATTTT. It is translated as CASSPHELRDTQYF. The V gene is TRBV4-2, the J gene TRBJ2-3; D remains ambiguous. The CDR3 consists of 14 residues. Between the trimmed V and J ends, which lost 4 bases and 6 bases, there was a span of 14 bases. CDR1 and CDR2 (germline): LGHNA, YNFKEQ.

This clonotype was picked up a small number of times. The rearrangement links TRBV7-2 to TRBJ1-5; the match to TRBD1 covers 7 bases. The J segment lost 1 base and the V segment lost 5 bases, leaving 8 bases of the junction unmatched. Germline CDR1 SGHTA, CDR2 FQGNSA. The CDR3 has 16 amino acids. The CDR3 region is CASSKEGALSNQPQHF. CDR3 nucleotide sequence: TGTGCCAGCAGCAAAGAGGGGGCGTTAAGCAATCAGCCCCAGCATTTT.

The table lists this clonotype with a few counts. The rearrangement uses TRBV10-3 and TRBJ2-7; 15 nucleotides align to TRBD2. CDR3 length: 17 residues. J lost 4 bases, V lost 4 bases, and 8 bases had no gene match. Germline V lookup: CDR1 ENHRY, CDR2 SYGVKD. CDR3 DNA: TGTGCCATCAGTGCGAGAACCGGGACTAGCGGGGGGTACGAGCAGTACTTC. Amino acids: CAISARTGTSGGYEQYF.

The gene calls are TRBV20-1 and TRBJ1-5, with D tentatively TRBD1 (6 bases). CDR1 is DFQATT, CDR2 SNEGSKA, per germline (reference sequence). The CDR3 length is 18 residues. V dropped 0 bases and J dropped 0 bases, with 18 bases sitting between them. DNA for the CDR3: TGCAGTGCTAGAGATCTGGTCAGGGGACGATATAGCAATCAGCCCCAGCATTTT. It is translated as CSARDLVRGRYSNQPQHF.

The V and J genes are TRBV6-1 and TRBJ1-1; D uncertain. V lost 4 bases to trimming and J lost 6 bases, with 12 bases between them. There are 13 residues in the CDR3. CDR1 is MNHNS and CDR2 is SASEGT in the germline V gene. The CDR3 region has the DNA TGTGCCAGCAGTGTCACAGAGGCCGCTGAAGCTTTCTTT. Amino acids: CASSVTEAAEAFF.

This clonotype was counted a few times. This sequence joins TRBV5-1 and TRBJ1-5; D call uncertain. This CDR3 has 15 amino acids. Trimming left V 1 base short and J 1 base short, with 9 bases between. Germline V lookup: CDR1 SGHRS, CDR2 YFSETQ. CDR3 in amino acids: CASSLSPASNQPQHF. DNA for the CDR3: TGCGCCAGCAGCTTGTCGCCGGCAAGCAATCAGCCCCAGCATTTT.

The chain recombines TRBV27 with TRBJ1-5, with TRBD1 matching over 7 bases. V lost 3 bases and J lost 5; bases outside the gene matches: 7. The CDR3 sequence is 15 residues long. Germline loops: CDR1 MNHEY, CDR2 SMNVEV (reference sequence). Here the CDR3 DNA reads TGTGCCAGCAGTTTCCTCGGACAGGTTGATCAGCCCCAGCATTTT. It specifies CASSFLGQVDQPQHF.

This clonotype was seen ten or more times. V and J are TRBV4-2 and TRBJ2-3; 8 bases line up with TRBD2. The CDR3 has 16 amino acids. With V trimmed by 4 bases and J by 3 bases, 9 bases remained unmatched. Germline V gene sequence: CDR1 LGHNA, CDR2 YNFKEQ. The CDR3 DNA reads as TGTGCCAGCAGCCCCCTGGGGAGCGGGAGTACAGATACGCAGTATTTT. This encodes CASSPLGSGSTDTQYF.

CDR3 loop: CASSSSGQGYEQYF. DNA for the CDR3: TGCGCCAGCAGCTCATCGGGACAGGGATACGAGCAGTACTTC. The chain couples TRBV5-1 to TRBJ2-7; 9 nucleotides match TRBD1. This CDR3 is 14 amino acids long. Per the germline V gene, CDR1 is SGHRS and CDR2 is YFSETQ. V was pared by 3 bases and J by 4 bases, with 5 bases of the junction left unmatched.

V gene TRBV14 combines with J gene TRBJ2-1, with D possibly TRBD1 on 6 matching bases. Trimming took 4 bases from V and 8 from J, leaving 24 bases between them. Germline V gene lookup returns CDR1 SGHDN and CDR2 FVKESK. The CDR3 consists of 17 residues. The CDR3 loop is CASSLRRGRGLWDEQFF. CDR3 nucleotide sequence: TGTGCCAGCAGCCTCAGAAGGGGCAGGGGCTTGTGGGATGAGCAGTTCTTC.

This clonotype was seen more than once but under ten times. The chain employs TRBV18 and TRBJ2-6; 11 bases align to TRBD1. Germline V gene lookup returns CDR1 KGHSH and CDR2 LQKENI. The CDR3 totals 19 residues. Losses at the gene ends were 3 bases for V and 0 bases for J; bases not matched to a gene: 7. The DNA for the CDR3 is TGTGCCAGCTCACCGGGGACAGGGGGTCGCGGCTCTGGGGCCAACGTCCTGACTTTC. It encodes CASSPGTGGRGSGANVLTF.

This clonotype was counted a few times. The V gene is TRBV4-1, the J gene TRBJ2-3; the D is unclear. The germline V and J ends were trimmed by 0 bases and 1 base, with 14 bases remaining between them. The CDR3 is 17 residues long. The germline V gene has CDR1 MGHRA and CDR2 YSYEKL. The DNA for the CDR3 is TGCGCCAGCAGCCAAGACGGAAACAGTCGTGGCACAGATACGCAGTATTTT. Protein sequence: CASSQDGNSRGTDTQYF.

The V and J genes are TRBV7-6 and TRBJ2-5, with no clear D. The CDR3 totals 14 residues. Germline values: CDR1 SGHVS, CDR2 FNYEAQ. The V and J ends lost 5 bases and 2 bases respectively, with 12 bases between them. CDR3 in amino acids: CASSPHHHQETQYF. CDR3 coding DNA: TGTGCCAGCAGCCCCCACCACCATCAAGAGACCCAGTACTTC.

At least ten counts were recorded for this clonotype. CDR3 DNA: TGTGCCAGCAGACCTATAGCGGGGGGAGGGTATAATGAGCAGTTCTTC. Residues: CASRPIAGGGYNEQFF. The J gene is TRBJ2-1, the V gene TRBV7-2; 10 nucleotides agree with TRBD2. The trim removed 6 bases at V and 7 bases at J, leaving 12 bases unmatched. The CDR3 sequence is 16 residues long. Per germline, CDR1 SGHTA and CDR2 FQGNSA.

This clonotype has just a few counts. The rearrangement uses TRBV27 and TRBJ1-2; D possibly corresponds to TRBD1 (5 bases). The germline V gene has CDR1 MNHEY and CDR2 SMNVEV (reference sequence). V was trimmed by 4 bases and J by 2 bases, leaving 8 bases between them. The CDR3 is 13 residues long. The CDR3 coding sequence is TGTGCCAGCAGTTCCCGGGACAACTATGGCTACACCTTC. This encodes CASSSRDNYGYTF.

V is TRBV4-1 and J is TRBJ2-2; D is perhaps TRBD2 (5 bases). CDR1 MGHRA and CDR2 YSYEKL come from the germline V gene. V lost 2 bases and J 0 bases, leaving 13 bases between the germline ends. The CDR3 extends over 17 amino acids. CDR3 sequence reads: CASSQRPRGTNTGELFF. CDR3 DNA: TGCGCCAGCAGCCAAAGACCGAGAGGGACGAACACCGGGGAGCTGTTTTTT.